A selection of T cell receptor beta chains follows, all from one sample in a study of shared clonotypes between healthy human individuals. Clones were sequenced by immunoSEQ multiplex PCR, and TCRdb holds only the in-frame ones, with some missing. The sample lists under 600,000 clones; around 80% were seen once. Input material: PBMCs. These receptors were taken from a woman aged 40-49 years in good health. Some clones in this sample may be carry-over from other donors' samples. CDR3s include the opening cysteine and the closing phenylalanine or tryptophan. A D gene is named only where the DNA matches it firmly. Clone size is shown for a subset of rows, as once, few, many or a class of expanded clone.

clone size: -; D gene: TRBD2; CDR3 length: 13; J gene: TRBJ2-1; V gene: TRBV4-3; CDR3 DNA: TGCGCCAGCAGCCAAGATCGTACTAGCGCTCAGTTCTTC; CDR3 protein: CASSQDRTSAQFF
clone size: -; D gene: TRBD2; CDR3 length: 15; J gene: TRBJ2-1; V gene: TRBV28; CDR3 DNA: TGTGCCAGCAGTCCAAGGACTAGCTCCCGCAATGAGCAGTTCTTC; CDR3 protein: CASSPRTSSRNEQFF
clone size: -; D gene: TRBD2; CDR3 length: 14; J gene: TRBJ2-7; V gene: TRBV30; CDR3 DNA: TGTGCCTGGAGTAAGGCTAGCGGGAGGTACGAGCAGTACTTC; CDR3 protein: CAWSKASGRYEQYF
clone size: once; D gene: -; CDR3 length: 17; J gene: TRBJ2-1; V gene: TRBV18; CDR3 DNA: TGTGCCAGCTCACCACAATCTGGGGCGAGAGCTAGAATTGAGCAGTTCTTC; CDR3 protein: CASSPQSGARARIEQFF
clone size: -; D gene: -; CDR3 length: 15; J gene: TRBJ2-3; V gene: TRBV7-2; CDR3 DNA: TGTGCCAGCAGCTATTCACTAGGGACCACAGATACGCAGTATTTT; CDR3 protein: CASSYSLGTTDTQYF
clone size: -; D gene: TRBD2; CDR3 length: 14; J gene: TRBJ2-7; V gene: TRBV30; CDR3 DNA: TGTGCCTGGAGAGTAGCGGGAGCAGCCTACGAGCAGTACTTC; CDR3 protein: CAWRVAGAAYEQYF
clone size: -; D gene: -; CDR3 length: 16; J gene: TRBJ1-3; V gene: TRBV18; CDR3 DNA: TGTGCCAGCTCACCACGCCAGGAAGGGGCTGGAAACACCATATATTTT; CDR3 protein: CASSPRQEGAGNTIYF
clone size: -; D gene: TRBD1; CDR3 length: 14; J gene: TRBJ1-2; V gene: TRBV25-1; CDR3 DNA: TGTGCCAGCAAAGGTTCAGGGGGCAGCTATGGCTACACCTTC; CDR3 protein: CASKGSGGSYGYTF
clone size: many; D gene: TRBD2; CDR3 length: 13; J gene: TRBJ2-5; V gene: TRBV28; CDR3 DNA: TGTGCCAGCAGAACTAGCGGGATTGAGACCCAGTACTTC; CDR3 protein: CASRTSGIETQYF
clone size: many; D gene: -; CDR3 length: 14; J gene: TRBJ2-7; V gene: TRBV5-1; CDR3 DNA: TGCGCCAGCACTCTGGGCCGGGTAGGAGACGAGCAGTACTTC; CDR3 protein: CASTLGRVGDEQYF
clone size: -; D gene: -; CDR3 length: 14; J gene: TRBJ2-5; V gene: TRBV19; CDR3 DNA: TGTGCCAGTAGTATAGTCACAGATCAAGAGACCCAGTACTTC; CDR3 protein: CASSIVTDQETQYF
clone size: -; D gene: -; CDR3 length: 16; J gene: TRBJ1-4; V gene: TRBV4-3; CDR3 DNA: TGCGCCAGCAGCCAAGAGATCTCCAGGGGAAGAGAAAAACTGTTTTTT; CDR3 protein: CASSQEISRGREKLFF
clone size: -; D gene: TRBD1; CDR3 length: 15; J gene: TRBJ1-4; V gene: TRBV6-6; CDR3 DNA: TGTGCCAGCAGTTACCGCGGGACAGGGGATGAAAAACTGTTTTTT; CDR3 protein: CASSYRGTGDEKLFF
clone size: -; D gene: -; CDR3 length: 15; J gene: TRBJ2-7; V gene: TRBV7-2; CDR3 DNA: TGTGCCAGCAGCTTAGCGGCTAGTAGCCCCTACGAGCAGTACTTC; CDR3 protein: CASSLAASSPYEQYF
clone size: -; D gene: -; CDR3 length: 13; J gene: TRBJ2-3; V gene: TRBV4-1; CDR3 DNA: TGCGCCAGCAGCCAAGAATCATCAACTCCGCAGTATTTT; CDR3 protein: CASSQESSTPQYF
clone size: -; D gene: TRBD2; CDR3 length: 19; J gene: TRBJ2-3; V gene: TRBV2; CDR3 DNA: TGTGCCAGCAGTGGGGTTAGCGGGAATGGGGTTGAGGACACAGATACGCAGTATTTT; CDR3 protein: CASSGVSGNGVEDTDTQYF
clone size: -; D gene: -; CDR3 length: 17; J gene: TRBJ2-2; V gene: TRBV12-5; CDR3 DNA: TGTGCTAGTGGTTTGGTACTGGAGGAGAGGCGGACCGGGGAGCTGTTTTTT; CDR3 protein: CASGLVLEERRTGELFF
clone size: -; D gene: -; CDR3 length: 16; J gene: TRBJ1-3; V gene: TRBV5-1; CDR3 DNA: TGCGCCAGCAGCTTGATGAGTGGGGACTCTGGAAACACCATATATTTT; CDR3 protein: CASSLMSGDSGNTIYF